The rows below give T cell receptor beta chains drawn from one sample of a study of monozygotic twins with inflammatory bowel disease. Reanalyzing the 5' RACE reads, TCRdb keeps one entry per CDR3 protein, without DNA. The sample totals roughly 140,000 distinct CDR3 sequences. Material for sequencing was blood. Receptor source: a human donor with ulcerative colitis or Crohn's disease, or a healthy co-twin of an affected twin (not recorded which). CDR3s include the opening cysteine and the closing phenylalanine or tryptophan. Each record gives: V gene, J gene, CDR3 protein.

v_call: TRBV7-2; j_call: TRBJ1-2; cdr3_aa: CASRTTGNDGYTF
v_call: TRBV12-3/TRBV12-4; j_call: TRBJ1-2; cdr3_aa: CASSTDRGYGYTF
v_call: TRBV6-1; j_call: TRBJ2-2; cdr3_aa: CASSAMRANTGELFF
v_call: TRBV7-2; j_call: TRBJ1-5; cdr3_aa: CASSLEGFSNQPQHF
v_call: TRBV10-3; j_call: TRBJ1-5; cdr3_aa: CAISEYGNQPQHF
v_call: TRBV28; j_call: TRBJ2-7; cdr3_aa: CASSPSYPTASYEQYF
v_call: TRBV7-8; j_call: TRBJ2-2; cdr3_aa: CASSPEVADGTGELFF
v_call: TRBV7-2; j_call: TRBJ1-1; cdr3_aa: CASRLRGSGAFF
v_call: TRBV6-2/TRBV6-3; j_call: TRBJ2-1; cdr3_aa: CASRTSGGVHEQFF
v_call: TRBV4-3; j_call: TRBJ2-2; cdr3_aa: CASSQDRSGENTGELFF
v_call: TRBV6-1; j_call: TRBJ2-7; cdr3_aa: CASRHQGLAGEEQYF
v_call: TRBV4-2; j_call: TRBJ1-4; cdr3_aa: CASSQDRSGGKLFF
v_call: TRBV4-1; j_call: TRBJ1-1; cdr3_aa: CASSQMGRMNTEAFF
v_call: TRBV7-2; j_call: TRBJ2-6; cdr3_aa: CASSSYSSGANVLTF
v_call: TRBV18; j_call: TRBJ1-5; cdr3_aa: CAGTEGTNQPQHF
v_call: TRBV3-1; j_call: TRBJ2-5; cdr3_aa: CASSQHPGLAGETQYF
v_call: TRBV7-9; j_call: TRBJ2-5; cdr3_aa: CASSPSVADQETQYF
v_call: TRBV7-2; j_call: TRBJ2-7; cdr3_aa: CASSPPVLSYEQYF
v_call: TRBV6-2/TRBV6-3; j_call: TRBJ2-3; cdr3_aa: CASSYSREGTDTQYF
v_call: TRBV19; j_call: TRBJ2-5; cdr3_aa: CASSHPRLAGDSERETQYF
v_call: TRBV11-2; j_call: TRBJ1-2; cdr3_aa: CASSLGGTLYGYTF
v_call: TRBV5-1; j_call: TRBJ1-5; cdr3_aa: CASSKDSYQPQHF
v_call: TRBV14; j_call: TRBJ1-2; cdr3_aa: CASSRDLSYGYTF
v_call: TRBV4-3; j_call: TRBJ2-1; cdr3_aa: CASSQDIGQGGNEQFF
v_call: TRBV12-3/TRBV12-4; j_call: TRBJ2-7; cdr3_aa: CASSLFGTLNEQYF
v_call: TRBV5-6; j_call: TRBJ2-5; cdr3_aa: CASSLARQATQETQYF
v_call: TRBV4-2; j_call: TRBJ1-1; cdr3_aa: CASSQERAGGTTEAFF
v_call: TRBV10-3; j_call: TRBJ1-1; cdr3_aa: CAISEGRSNEAFF
v_call: TRBV6-1; j_call: TRBJ1-5; cdr3_aa: CASRPGQRNQPQHF
v_call: TRBV20-1; j_call: TRBJ2-1; cdr3_aa: CSARDVPGEQFF
v_call: TRBV12-3/TRBV12-4; j_call: TRBJ2-3; cdr3_aa: CASSTGVGGPDTQYF
v_call: TRBV18; j_call: TRBJ1-1; cdr3_aa: CASSRESGADTEAFF
v_call: TRBV7-3; j_call: TRBJ2-5; cdr3_aa: CASSLTGYRETQYF
v_call: TRBV9; j_call: TRBJ2-1; cdr3_aa: CASSVDVGGNEQFF
v_call: TRBV5-1; j_call: TRBJ2-3; cdr3_aa: CASSSFVGGGTQYF
v_call: TRBV18; j_call: TRBJ2-2; cdr3_aa: CASSPPLNTGELFF
v_call: TRBV28; j_call: TRBJ1-4; cdr3_aa: CASSLQREATNEKLFF
v_call: TRBV20-1; j_call: TRBJ1-2; cdr3_aa: CSANDGVYGYTF
v_call: TRBV5-1; j_call: TRBJ2-3; cdr3_aa: CASSLGTATDTQYF
v_call: TRBV20-1; j_call: TRBJ2-1; cdr3_aa: CSAAQPGLAPSSSYNEQFF
v_call: TRBV10-3; j_call: TRBJ2-5; cdr3_aa: CAIRGGQSEETQYF
v_call: TRBV7-9; j_call: TRBJ2-3; cdr3_aa: CASSSVRDTRTDTQYF
v_call: TRBV19; j_call: TRBJ2-5; cdr3_aa: CASSPWTSGGEETQYF
v_call: TRBV6-5; j_call: TRBJ2-2; cdr3_aa: CASSYNPENTGELFF
v_call: TRBV12-3/TRBV12-4; j_call: TRBJ2-3; cdr3_aa: CASSITGTSTDTQYF
v_call: TRBV12-3/TRBV12-4; j_call: TRBJ2-3; cdr3_aa: CASSLKRSDTQYF
v_call: TRBV12-3/TRBV12-4; j_call: TRBJ2-7; cdr3_aa: CASRASGGQTSGQYF
v_call: TRBV19; j_call: TRBJ1-2; cdr3_aa: CASRIDRDYGYTF
v_call: TRBV19; j_call: TRBJ1-1; cdr3_aa: CASKPRAGDPGTEAFF
v_call: TRBV19; j_call: TRBJ2-1; cdr3_aa: CASSTPPNRVLAYNEQFF
v_call: TRBV2; j_call: TRBJ2-3; cdr3_aa: CASSEGTTDTQYF
v_call: TRBV20-1; j_call: TRBJ2-1; cdr3_aa: CSAGGQRAYNEQFF
v_call: TRBV4-2; j_call: TRBJ1-5; cdr3_aa: CASSQDLRGGNQPQHF
v_call: TRBV25-1; j_call: TRBJ2-3; cdr3_aa: CASNPRGGAKDTQYF